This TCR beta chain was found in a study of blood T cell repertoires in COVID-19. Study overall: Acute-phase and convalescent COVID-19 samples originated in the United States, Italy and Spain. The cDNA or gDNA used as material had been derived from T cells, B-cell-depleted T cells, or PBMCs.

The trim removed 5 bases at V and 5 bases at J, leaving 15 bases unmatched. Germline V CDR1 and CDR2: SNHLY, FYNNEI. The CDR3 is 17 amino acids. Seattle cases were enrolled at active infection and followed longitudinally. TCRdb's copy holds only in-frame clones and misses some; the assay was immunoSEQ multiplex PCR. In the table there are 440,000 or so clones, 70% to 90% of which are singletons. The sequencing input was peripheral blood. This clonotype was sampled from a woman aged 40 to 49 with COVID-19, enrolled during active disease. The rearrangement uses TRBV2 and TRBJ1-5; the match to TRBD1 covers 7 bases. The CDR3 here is CASSRRTGGTGYQPQHF. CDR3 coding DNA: TGTGCCAGCAGTAGGCGGACAGGAGGGACGGGGTATCAGCCCCAGCATTTT.